This record covers a single TCR beta chain. The antigen remains unidentified. This entry belongs to a study of T cell responses to AZD1222 COVID-19 vaccine. Study-wide findings and caveats: Scientists sampled the repertoires only once the peak T cell response had passed. Just 6 or 7 people given AZD1222 tested seropositive at baseline. There were mostly white British donors and more females than males, and clonal diversity was possibly underestimated.

Using immunoSEQ multiplex PCR, the repertoire was profiled, and TCRdb retains in-frame clones only, with some absent. In the table there are around 110,000 clones, about 93% of which are singletons. Pooled samples include second doses given at about 4 or 12 weeks. V lost 2 bases and J lost 4, with 6 bases in between. This CDR3 region has 12 residues. CDR1 and CDR2 from the germline V gene are SGHTA and FQGNSA. The rearrangement uses TRBV7-2 and TRBJ2-7; unclear D gene. The TCR originated in an adult who received the AZD1222 COVID-19 vaccine. Sequencing used peripheral blood, obtained 28 days after the second AZD1222 dose. CDR3 DNA: TGTGCCAGCAGCTTAAAACCGTACGAGCAGTACTTC. Protein product: CASSLKPYEQYF.